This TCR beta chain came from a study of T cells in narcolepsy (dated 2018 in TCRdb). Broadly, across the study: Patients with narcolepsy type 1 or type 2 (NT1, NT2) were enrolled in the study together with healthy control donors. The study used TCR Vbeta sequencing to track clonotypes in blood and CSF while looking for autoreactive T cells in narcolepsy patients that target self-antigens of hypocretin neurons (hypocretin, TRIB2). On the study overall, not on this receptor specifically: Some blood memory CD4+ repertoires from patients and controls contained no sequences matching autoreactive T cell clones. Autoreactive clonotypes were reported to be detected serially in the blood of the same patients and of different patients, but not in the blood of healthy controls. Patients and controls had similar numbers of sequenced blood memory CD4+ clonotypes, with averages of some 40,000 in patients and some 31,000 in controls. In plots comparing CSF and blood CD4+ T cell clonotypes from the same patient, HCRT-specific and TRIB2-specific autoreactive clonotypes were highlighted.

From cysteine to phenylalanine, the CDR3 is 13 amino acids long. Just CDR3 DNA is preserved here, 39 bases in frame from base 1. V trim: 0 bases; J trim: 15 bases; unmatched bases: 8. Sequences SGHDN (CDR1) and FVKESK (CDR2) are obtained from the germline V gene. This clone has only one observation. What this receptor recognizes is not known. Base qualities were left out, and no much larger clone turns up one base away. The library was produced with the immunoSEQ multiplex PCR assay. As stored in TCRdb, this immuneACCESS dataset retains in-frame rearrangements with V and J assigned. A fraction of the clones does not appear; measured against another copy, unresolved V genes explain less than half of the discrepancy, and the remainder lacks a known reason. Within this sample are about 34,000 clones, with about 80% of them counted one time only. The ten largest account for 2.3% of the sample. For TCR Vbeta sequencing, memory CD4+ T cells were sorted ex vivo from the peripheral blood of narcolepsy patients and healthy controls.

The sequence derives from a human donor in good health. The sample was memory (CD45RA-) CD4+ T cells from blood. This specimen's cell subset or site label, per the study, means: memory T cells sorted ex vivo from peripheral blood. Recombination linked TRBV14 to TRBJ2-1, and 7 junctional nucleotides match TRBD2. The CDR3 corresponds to CASSQDSGGSRFF. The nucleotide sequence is TGTGCCAGCAGCCAAGACTCAGGCGGGAGTAGGTTCTTC.